The next 17 T cell receptor beta chains were all read from a single sample in a study of blood T cell repertoires in COVID-19. The assay was immunoSEQ multiplex PCR, and TCRdb's table has in-frame clones only and misses some. The sample lists around 250,000 clones; 86% were seen once. The sample comprised peripheral blood. The receptor source for this set is a man older than 75 with acute or convalescent COVID-19.

This rearrangement joins TRBV6-5 to TRBJ1-2; TRBD1 is a possible D gene (6 bases). There are 15 residues in the CDR3. Germline loops: CDR1 MNHEY, CDR2 SVGAGI. Trimming removed 0 bases from V and 4 bases from J, with 12 bases in between. DNA for the CDR3: TGTGCCAGCAGTTACTCTAGGGGGATGAGCTATGGCTACACCTTC. Translation: CASSYSRGMSYGYTF.

The gene calls are TRBV4-2 and TRBJ1-2, with a tentative D call TRBD1 (5 bases). Trimming stripped 5 bases from V and 4 bases from J, with 14 bases between. CDR3 length equals 14 residues. Looked up from germline, CDR1 is LGHNA and CDR2 is YNFKEQ. This chain's CDR3 is CASSVDHDSYGYTF. CDR3 sequence (DNA): TGTGCCAGCAGCGTCGACCACGACAGCTATGGCTACACCTTC.

The genes are TRBV7-9 and TRBJ2-2, with D tentatively TRBD1 (6 bases). CDR1 and CDR2 from the germline V gene are SEHNR and FQNEAQ (reference sequence). V was shortened by 5 bases and J by 5 bases, with 15 bases between the two germline ends. The CDR3 consists of 15 residues. The CDR3 region has the DNA TGTGCCAGCAGCAAACAGGGTCCGAGGACCGGGGAGCTGTTTTTT. Translated: CASSKQGPRTGELFF.

V gene TRBV6-5 combines with J gene TRBJ1-4, with TRBD1 matching 9 bases. V shed 7 bases, J shed 7 bases, and the junction held 7 bases outside the gene matches. The CDR3 runs to 14 residues. CDR1 is MNHEY and CDR2 is SVGAGI in the germline V gene. The DNA for the CDR3 is TGTGCCAGCAACAACAGGGGGCGGGGTGAAAAACTGTTTTTT. It encodes CASNNRGRGEKLFF.

The chain uses TRBV6-5 and TRBJ1-3, with D perhaps matching TRBD1 (6 bases). Germline CDR1 and CDR2: MNHEY and SVGAGI. V was trimmed by 2 bases and J by 0 bases, leaving 8 bases between them. This CDR3 contains 15 residues. CDR3 loop: CASSYVTGSGNTIYF. The DNA for the CDR3 is TGTGCCAGCAGTTACGTGACAGGCTCTGGAAACACCATATATTTT.

V is TRBV3-1 (or the pseudogene TRBV3-2) and J is TRBJ1-1; 7 bases are a match to TRBD1. The CDR3 loop spans 13 amino acids. The germline CDR1 and CDR2 sequences are LGHDT and YNNKEL (reference sequence). V trimming: 3 bases; J trimming: 12 bases; junction bases outside the gene matches: 10. CDR3 in DNA: TGTGCCAGCAGCCACCTCCGGGACAGAGGATCTTTCTTT. Its translation: CASSHLRDRGSFF.

The V gene is TRBV12-3 or TRBV12-4, the J gene TRBJ1-1, with a weak D call TRBD1 (6 bases). Trimming cost V 4 bases and J 5 bases, with 11 bases left between them. The CDR3 length is 13 residues. The CDR3 sequence: CASSSEGVTEAFF. CDR3 nucleotide sequence: TGTGCCAGCAGTTCTGAGGGGGTGACTGAAGCTTTCTTT.

This chain joins TRBV6-5 and TRBJ2-1, with D perhaps TRBD2 (6 bases). The V end lost 0 bases, the J end lost 2 bases, and 11 bases lay between the germline ends. The CDR3 contains 16 residues. The V gene's germline CDR1 is MNHEY and CDR2 SVGAGI. CDR3 sequence: CASSYSMDYPYNEQFF. Written as DNA, the CDR3 is TGTGCCAGCAGTTACTCGATGGACTACCCCTACAATGAGCAGTTCTTC.

V gene TRBV29-1 combines with J gene TRBJ2-1; 12 nucleotides align to TRBD1. CDR3 size: 15 residues. With 7 bases clipped from V and 7 bases from J, the junction kept 11 bases outside the gene matches. Looked up from germline, CDR1 is SQVTM and CDR2 is ANQGSEA. The CDR3 DNA sequence: TGCAGCGCTTACGGGGGACAGGGGGCGCAGAATGAGCAGTTCTTC. This translates into CSAYGGQGAQNEQFF.

The CDR3 here is CASSIPGGRYEQYF. The CDR3 DNA reads TGTGCCAGCAGCATCCCAGGGGGAAGGTACGAGCAGTACTTC. The chain recombines TRBV5-6 with TRBJ2-7; 7 bases are a match to TRBD1. V lost 4 bases to trimming and J lost 4 bases; unmatched junction nucleotides: 8. Germline V gives CDR1 SGHDT, CDR2 YYEEEE. The CDR3 sequence is 14 residues long. Full variable domain (missing parts from reference TRBV5-6 and TRBJ2-7): DAGVTQSPTHLIKTRGQQVTLRCSPKSGHDTVSWYQQALGQGPQFIFQYYEEEERQRGNFPDRFSGHQFPNYSSELNVNALLLGDSALYLCASSIPGGRYEQYFGPGTRLTVT.

The rearrangement joins TRBV5-4 to TRBJ2-1; TRBD1 matches at 8 bases. This CDR3 comprises 16 residues. Per the germline V gene, CDR1 is SGHNT and CDR2 is YYREEE (reference sequence). With 4 bases clipped from V and 11 bases from J, the junction kept 17 bases outside the gene matches. Written as DNA, the CDR3 is TGTGCCAGCAGCCCGAAGGACAGGGTTGGGGCTGGTAAGCAGTTCTTC. Translating gives CASSPKDRVGAGKQFF.

The rearrangement uses TRBV6-1 and TRBJ2-5; 11 bases are shared with TRBD1. This CDR3 has 17 amino acids. CDR1 and CDR2 (germline): MNHNS, SASEGT. V shed 4 bases and J 4 bases; nucleotides not matched to a gene: 11. Here the CDR3 reads CASSAGLGQGARETQYF. The CDR3 bases are TGTGCCAGCAGTGCAGGTCTAGGACAGGGGGCGAGAGAGACCCAGTACTTC.

This CDR3 reads CAIKGQQFYNEQFF. CDR3 sequence (DNA): TGTGCCATCAAGGGGCAACAGTTTTACAATGAGCAGTTCTTC. The V gene is TRBV10-3, the J gene TRBJ2-1; TRBD1 might be the D (5 bases). This CDR3 spans 14 amino acids. The germline gives CDR1 ENHRY, CDR2 SYGVKD. The germline V and J ends were trimmed by 7 bases and 4 bases, with 14 bases remaining between them.

This clone has only one observation. The chain joins TRBV27 to TRBJ2-5; TRBD1 matches at 7 bases. Germline CDR1 reads MNHEY; CDR2 reads SMNVEV (reference sequence). This CDR3 spans 16 amino acids. V lost 5 bases to trimming and J lost 5 bases; unmatched junction nucleotides: 14. CDR3 nucleotide sequence: TGTGCCAGCAGTCTTGCCGGCACAGGGGCTTATGAGACCCAGTACTTC. This sequence encodes CASSLAGTGAYETQYF.

V and J are TRBV19 and TRBJ1-5; the D gene is possibly TRBD1 (5 bases). CDR3 size: 15 residues. Between the trimmed V and J ends, which lost 10 bases and 0 bases, there was a span of 16 bases. Germline V CDR1 and CDR2: LNHDA, SQIVND (reference sequence). This CDR3 reads CATRTGLYSNQPQHF. The CDR3 bases are TGTGCCACCCGGACGGGACTTTATAGCAATCAGCCCCAGCATTTT.

CDR3 sequence reads: CASSTGRNGDTEAFF. The CDR3 DNA reads TGTGCCAGCTCAACAGGGAGAAACGGCGACACTGAAGCTTTCTTT. J is TRBJ1-1 and V is TRBV2; D may be TRBD1 (6 bases). The CDR3 consists of 15 residues. V was clipped by 8 bases and J by 3 bases, with 19 bases between them. Germline loops: CDR1 SNHLY, CDR2 FYNNEI.

As for this clone: At one end, the junction sequence differs from germline, possibly due to a read error. This chain joins TRBV5-1 and TRBJ1-4, with 9 bases aligning to TRBD1. Germline V gene lookup returns CDR1 SGHRS and CDR2 YFSETQ. The CDR3 consists of 14 residues. The CDR3 sequence is CASSLWGQGEGRAF. CDR3 DNA sequence: TGCGCCAGCAGCTTGTGGGGACAGGGAGAAGGACGAGCTTTT.